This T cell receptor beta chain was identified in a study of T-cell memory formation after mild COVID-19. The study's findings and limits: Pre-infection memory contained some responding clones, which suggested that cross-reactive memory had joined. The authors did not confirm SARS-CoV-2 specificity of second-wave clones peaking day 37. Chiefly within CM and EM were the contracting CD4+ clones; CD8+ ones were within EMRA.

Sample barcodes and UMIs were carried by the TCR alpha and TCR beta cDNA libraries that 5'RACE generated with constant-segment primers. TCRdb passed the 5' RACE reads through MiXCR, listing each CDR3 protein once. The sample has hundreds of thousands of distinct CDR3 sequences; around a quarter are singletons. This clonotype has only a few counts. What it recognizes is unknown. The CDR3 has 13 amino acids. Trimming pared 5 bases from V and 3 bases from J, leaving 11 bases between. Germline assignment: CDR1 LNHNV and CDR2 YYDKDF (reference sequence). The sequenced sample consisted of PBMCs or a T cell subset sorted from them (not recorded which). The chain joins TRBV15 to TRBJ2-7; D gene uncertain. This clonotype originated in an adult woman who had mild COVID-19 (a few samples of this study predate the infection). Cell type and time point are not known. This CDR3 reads CATSYSAGYEQYF. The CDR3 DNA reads TGTGCCACCAGCTATTCGGCAGGCTACGAGCAGTACTTC.